The 13 T cell receptor beta chains presented below share a single source sample, sequenced in a study of Tregs in tolerant kidney transplant recipients. This table comes from immunoSEQ multiplex PCR, and its TCRdb copy is limited to in-frame clones, with some not included. The table shows some 65,000 clones, with roughly 84% occurring only once. Sequences were obtained from CD4+ T cells from blood. These receptors were obtained from a human donor in good health.

V is TRBV19 and J is TRBJ2-1, with 7 bases that match TRBD1. Germline CDR1 LNHDA, CDR2 SQIVND (reference sequence). The CDR3 is 15 residues long. The trim removed 7 bases at V and 0 bases at J, leaving 6 bases unmatched. The CDR3 protein is CASTAQGRSYNEQFF. DNA for the CDR3: TGTGCCAGTACAGCACAGGGGCGCTCCTACAATGAGCAGTTCTTC.

The rearrangement links TRBV11-2 to TRBJ1-6, with D perhaps TRBD1 (5 bases). The CDR3 runs 15 residues. The germline gives CDR1 SGHAT, CDR2 FQNNGV. V was pared by 0 bases and J by 10 bases, with 13 bases between. In DNA, the CDR3 is TGTGCCAGCAGCTTAGAGGCAGGGTCGGGATCACCCCTCCACTTT. It encodes CASSLEAGSGSPLHF.

On this clone: The same CDR3 is also encoded by other DNA sequences in this sample. The chain joins TRBV5-1 to TRBJ2-3; 8 positions match TRBD2. There are 16 residues in the CDR3. V gave up 7 bases and J gave up 5 bases; unmatched junction bases: 15. Germline V gives CDR1 SGHRS, CDR2 YFSETQ. CDR3: CASHRGTGLARDTQYF. The CDR3, as DNA: TGCGCCAGCCACCGAGGAACCGGACTAGCCAGAGATACGCAGTATTTT.

The genes are TRBV13 and TRBJ1-2; TRBD1 matches at 9 bases. CDR1 and CDR2 from the germline V gene are PRHDT and FYEKMQ (reference sequence). This CDR3 contains 15 residues. V lost 5 bases to trimming and J lost 3 bases; unmatched junction nucleotides: 7. CDR3 sequence: CASSITGGSDYGYTF. CDR3 sequence (DNA): TGTGCCAGCAGCATAACAGGGGGCTCGGACTATGGCTACACCTTC.

V usage is TRBV14 and J usage is TRBJ1-2; a weak D match, TRBD1 (6 bases). CDR3 length equals 16 residues. The germline V and J ends were trimmed by 1 base and 6 bases, with 18 bases remaining between them. Germline V lookup: CDR1 SGHDN, CDR2 FVKESK. The CDR3 DNA reads as TGTGCCAGCAGCCAAGGGTCGGCCAGGGGAGCCCATGGCTACACCTTC. Protein sequence: CASSQGSARGAHGYTF.

The chain combines TRBV11-2 with TRBJ2-3, with 10 bases fitting TRBD2. The CDR3 has 17 residues. V dropped 4 bases and J dropped 3; count of bases not matched to a gene: 10. The germline CDR1 and CDR2 sequences are SGHAT and FQNNGV. CDR3 coding DNA: TGTGCCAGCAGCTCATCCATAGCGGGAGGTAGGACAGATACGCAGTATTTT. Residues: CASSSSIAGGRTDTQYF.

The chain links TRBV2 to TRBJ1-2, with TRBD1 matching 11 bases. Trimming removed 6 bases from V and 4 bases from J; junction bases left unmatched: 1. The CDR3 is made up of 13 amino acids. Germline V gene lookup returns CDR1 SNHLY and CDR2 FYNNEI. The CDR3 DNA follows: TGTGCCAGCAGAGGGACAGGGGGCTATGGCTACACCTTC. This encodes CASRGTGGYGYTF.

The rearrangement links TRBV21-1 to TRBJ1-1. TRBV21-1 is a pseudogene segment. The CDR3 spans 12 residues. The CDR3 loop reads CASSTCRVEAFF. The CDR3 bases are TGTGCCAGCAGCACCTGTCGGGTAGAAGCTTTCTTT.

For the CDR3, the DNA is TGTGCCACCAACAACGGGACGGCGAGCTCCTACGAGCAGTACTTC. This codes for CATNNGTASSYEQYF. V is TRBV2 and J is TRBJ2-7; D might be TRBD1 or TRBD2, each matching 5 bases. Germline CDR1 is SNHLY and CDR2 is FYNNEI. V was clipped by 10 bases and J by 0 bases, with 19 bases between them. This CDR3 spans 15 amino acids. Drawing the rest from reference TRBV2 and TRBJ2-7, the complete variable domain is EPEVTQTPSHQVTQMGQEVILRCVPISNHLYFYWYRQILGQKVEFLVSFYNNEISEKSEIFDDQFSVERPDGSNFTLKIRSTKLEDSAMYFCATNNGTASSYEQYFGPGTRLTVT.

This chain connects TRBV2 to TRBJ2-2; tentatively, D is TRBD1 or TRBD2 (6 bases each). Trimming took 6 bases from V and 3 from J, leaving 11 bases between them. The CDR3 spans 14 residues. The germline gives CDR1 SNHLY, CDR2 FYNNEI. This CDR3 is CASRRGVDTGELFF. CDR3 sequence (DNA): TGTGCCAGCAGAAGGGGGGTGGACACCGGGGAGCTGTTTTTT.

The chain has TRBV5-1 and TRBJ2-7; 7 bases map to TRBD2. V gave up 5 bases and J gave up 1 base; unmatched junction bases: 6. CDR1 and CDR2 (germline): SGHRS, YFSETQ. The CDR3 is made up of 14 amino acids. The CDR3 region has the DNA TGCGCCAGCAGGGGATCAGCGGGATCCTACGAGCAGTACTTC. It specifies CASRGSAGSYEQYF.

The sample holds many counts of this clone. The chain employs TRBV5-6 and TRBJ1-1; D possibly corresponds to TRBD1 (6 bases). This CDR3 contains 16 residues. Per germline, CDR1 SGHDT and CDR2 YYEEEE. V was pared by 1 base and J by 0 bases, with 13 bases between. The CDR3 is CASSLYLGTMNTEAFF. DNA of the CDR3: TGTGCCAGCAGCTTGTATCTCGGGACAATGAACACTGAAGCTTTCTTT.

The chain carries TRBV7-6 and TRBJ2-1; 7 bases map to TRBD1. The germline V gene has CDR1 SGHVS and CDR2 FNYEAQ. J gave up 7 bases and V 2 bases, and 2 bases lay outside the gene matches. This CDR3 is 13 amino acids long. Here the CDR3 DNA reads TGTGCCAGCAGCTTATTCAGGGGGAATGAGCAGTTCTTC. Translated: CASSLFRGNEQFF.